The clone carrying this T cell receptor (beta chain) has only a few counts. Via MiXCR, TCRdb re-called the RT-PCR reads, giving one row per CDR3 protein. The sample yields 550,000 to 750,000 distinct CDR3 sequences, over 12% seen once. The TCR originated in a female donor in good health, serving as a healthy control. The sample comprised memory CD4+ T cells from blood.

CDR3 DNA: TGTGCCAGCAGTTTAGCGGGGCAGGGTAGTCAGCCCCAGCATTTT. Residues: CASSLAGQGSQPQHF. The gene calls are TRBV12-3 or TRBV12-4 and TRBJ1-5; D is possibly TRBD1 (5 bases). Between the trimmed V and J ends, which lost 0 bases and 6 bases, there was a span of 12 bases. The length of the CDR3 is 15 residues.